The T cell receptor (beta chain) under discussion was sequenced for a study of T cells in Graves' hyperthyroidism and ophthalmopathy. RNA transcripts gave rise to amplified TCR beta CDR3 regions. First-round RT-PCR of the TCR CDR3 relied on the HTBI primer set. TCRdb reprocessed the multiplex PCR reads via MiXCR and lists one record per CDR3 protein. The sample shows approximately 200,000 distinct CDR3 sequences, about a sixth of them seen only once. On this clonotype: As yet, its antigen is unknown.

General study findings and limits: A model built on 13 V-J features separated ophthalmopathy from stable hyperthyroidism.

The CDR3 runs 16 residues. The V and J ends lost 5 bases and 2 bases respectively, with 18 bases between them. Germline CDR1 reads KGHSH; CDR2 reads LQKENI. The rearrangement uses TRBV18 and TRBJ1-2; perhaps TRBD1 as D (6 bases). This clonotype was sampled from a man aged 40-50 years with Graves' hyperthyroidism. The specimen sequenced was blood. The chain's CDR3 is CASSSRGGTDNYGYTF. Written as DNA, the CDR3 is TGTGCCAGCTCAAGCAGAGGGGGGACCGACAACTATGGCTACACCTTC.